This TCR beta chain is drawn from a study of shared clonotypes between healthy human individuals. Study information: A donor's plate count was three for CD4 naive and three for CD4 memory; CD8 naive had two and CD8 memory one. Whole-study findings and limits: Only a few donors were included, so the genetic and exposure-history diversity represented was limited.

This was a deep-level run. Sequenced by immunoSEQ multiplex PCR; TCRdb stores in-frame clones only, minus some. The sample lists fewer than 3 million clones, roughly 90% occurring once. This CDR3 region has 14 residues. V shed 3 bases, J shed 4 bases, and the junction held 5 bases outside the gene matches. Germline CDR1 reads LNHDA; CDR2 reads SQIVND (reference sequence). Regarding this clone: Its antigen is undetermined.

This TCR was sampled from a young man in good health. Some clones in this sample may be carry-over from other donors' samples. V is TRBV19 and J is TRBJ1-2; 7 bases match TRBD1. The sequenced material came from naive CD4+ T cells from PBMCs. Subset of the sample: CD45RA+ positively selected. CDR3 nucleotides: TGTGCCAGTAGTATGGGTGGGGACAGCTATGGCTACACCTTC. Amino acid sequence: CASSMGGDSYGYTF.